The rows below give T cell receptor beta chains drawn from one sample of a study of graft-versus-host responses after intestinal transplantation. The antigens for these receptors are not known. The assay was immunoSEQ multiplex PCR, and TCRdb's table has in-frame clones only and misses some. The sample includes about 100,000 clones, about 90% of them seen just once. Sample: unstimulated CD4+ T cells sorted from spleen or lymph node cells, taken before transplant. The receptors stem from a human donor who was the organ donor for an intestinal transplant. Both conserved end residues are part of each CDR3. D genes are given only for firm matches. Expanded clones get a size class; other rows say once, few or many, or leave the size out.

NA	TRBD2	TRBV5-1	TRBJ2-1	TGCGCCAGCAGCTTGGGGGCGGGGGGATCCTACAATGAGCAGTTCTTC	CASSLGAGGSYNEQFF
NA	NA	TRBV2	TRBJ1-2	TGTGCCAGCAGTGAACAAACAGGGAGGGCCTATGGCTACACCTTC	CASSEQTGRAYGYTF
NA	TRBD1	TRBV19	TRBJ1-3	TGTGCCAGTAGGAGACAGGGGTTCGGAAACACCATATATTTT	CASRRQGFGNTIYF
NA	NA	TRBV2	TRBJ1-1	TGTGCCAGCAGTGAAAGGGGACGCTATGAAGCTTTCTTT	CASSERGRYEAFF
NA	NA	TRBV18	TRBJ1-5	TGTGCCAGCTCACCTGAACAGGGTCAGCCCCAGCATTTT	CASSPEQGQPQHF
few	NA	TRBV5-1	TRBJ2-3	TGCGCCAGCAGCTTGGGGGGGCCAGATACGCAGTATTTT	CASSLGGPDTQYF
NA	NA	TRBV7-2	TRBJ2-7	TGTGCCAGCAGCTTGACGGCTAGCTCCTACGAGCAGTACTTC	CASSLTASSYEQYF
NA	NA	TRBV7-9	TRBJ1-2	TGTGCCAGCAGCTTAGCTTTCAGTAACTATGGCTACACCTTC	CASSLAFSNYGYTF
NA	NA	TRBV19	TRBJ1-5	TGTGCCAGTAGTATAGTGGGAGGGGGCAATCAGCCCCAGCATTTT	CASSIVGGGNQPQHF
NA	NA	TRBV30	TRBJ1-3	TGTGCCTGGAGCACTGGAAACACCATATATTTT	CAWSTGNTIYF
NA	NA	TRBV7-3	TRBJ2-3	TGTGCCAGCAGCTCCTCGCAGGGAGATACGCAGTATTTT	CASSSSQGDTQYF
once	TRBD1	TRBV28	TRBJ2-4	TGTGCCAGCAGTTCGGGACAGGGAAAAAACATTCAGTACTTC	CASSSGQGKNIQYF
NA	NA	TRBV2	TRBJ2-1	TGTGCCAGCAGACTTACCCGGGACACCTCCAATGAGCAGTTCTTC	CASRLTRDTSNEQFF
few	NA	TRBV6-1	TRBJ2-3	TGTGCCAGCAGTGAAGCGCGAGGGGTCAGCACAGATACGCAGTATTTT	CASSEARGVSTDTQYF
NA	NA	TRBV10-3	TRBJ1-1	TGTGCCATCAGTGTTGCGGGGGCATCTGAAGCTTTCTTT	CAISVAGASEAFF
NA	NA	TRBV4-2	TRBJ2-6	TGTGCCAGCAGCCCTCTATTGACGGGGGCCAACGTCCTGACTTTC	CASSPLLTGANVLTF
NA	TRBD2	TRBV7-2	TRBJ2-1	TGTGCCAGCAGCTCTAGTCCCCAAAGGACTAGCTATAATATCTTC	CASSSSPQRTSYNIF
NA	NA	TRBV30	TRBJ2-3	TGTGCCTGGGTGCCCTCGGGGGCGAGTAATACGCAGTATTTT	CAWVPSGASNTQYF
NA	TRBD2	TRBV11-2	TRBJ2-5	TGTGCCAGCAGCTTAGATTGGGGCGGGGGGGCTTTTCAAGAGACCCAGTACTTC	CASSLDWGGGAFQETQYF
NA	NA	TRBV9	TRBJ2-2	TGTGCCAGCAGGCATGACACCGGGGAGCTGTTTTTT	CASRHDTGELFF
NA	NA	TRBV9	TRBJ2-3	TGTGCCAGCAGCATGACAATTAGCACAGATACGCAGTATTTT	CASSMTISTDTQYF
NA	NA	TRBV7-9	TRBJ1-5	TGTGCCAGCAGCTTAGCGGCGGGAAGCAATCAGCCCCAGCATTTT	CASSLAAGSNQPQHF
NA	TRBD1	TRBV18	TRBJ1-5	TGTGCCAGCTCCCGCGGGACAGAAGAACGTCAGCCCCAGCATTTT	CASSRGTEERQPQHF
NA	NA	TRBV5-1	TRBJ1-1	TGCGCCAGCAAACGGACAGTGGAGAACACTGAAGCTTTCTTT	CASKRTVENTEAFF